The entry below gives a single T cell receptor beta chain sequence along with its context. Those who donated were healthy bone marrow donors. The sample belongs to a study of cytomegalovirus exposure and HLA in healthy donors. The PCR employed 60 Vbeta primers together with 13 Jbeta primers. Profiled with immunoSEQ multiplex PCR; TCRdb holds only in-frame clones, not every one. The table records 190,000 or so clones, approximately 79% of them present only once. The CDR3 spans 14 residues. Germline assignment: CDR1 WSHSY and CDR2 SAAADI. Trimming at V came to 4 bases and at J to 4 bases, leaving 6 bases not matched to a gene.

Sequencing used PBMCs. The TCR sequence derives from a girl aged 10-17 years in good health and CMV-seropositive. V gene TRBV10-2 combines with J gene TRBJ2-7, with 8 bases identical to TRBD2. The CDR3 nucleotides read TGCGCCAGCAGTGCTCGGCGGGGGGAGTACGAGCAGTACTTC. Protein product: CASSARRGEYEQYF.